This T cell receptor (beta chain) emerged from a study of CD8 T cells in ankylosing spondylitis. A single record per CDR3 protein comes from TCRdb applying MiXCR to the 5' RACE reads. The data hold 340,000 or so distinct CDR3 sequences, with roughly 15% observed a single time. This clonotype was seen more than once but under ten times. This CDR3 is built from 16 residues. Germline V gene sequence: CDR1 SGHDN, CDR2 FVKESK. With 4 bases removed from V and 5 bases from J, the gap between germline ends came to 17 bases. The source material was blood, either unsorted or a sorted T cell fraction (not recorded which). The chain has TRBV14 and TRBJ1-4; tentatively, D is TRBD1 (5 bases). The source of this sequence is a male donor with ankylosing spondylitis or in good health (not recorded which). The CDR3 DNA sequence: TGTGCCAGCAGCCTGCTCGTCGCAGGGTTAAATGAAAAACTGTTTTTT. Translating it yields CASSLLVAGLNEKLFF.